This section outlines one T cell receptor (beta chain) sequence together with its context. The entry originates in a study of T cell changes during pregnancy in multiple sclerosis. The germline V and J ends were trimmed by 3 bases and 6 bases, with 18 bases remaining between them. The CDR3 runs to 15 residues. CDR1 and CDR2 (germline): LGHNA, YNFKEQ. The method was immunoSEQ multiplex PCR; TCRdb's version includes in-frame clones alone and lacks a portion of them. The table shows approximately 25,000 clones, with about 88% occurring only once. The material was CD4+ T cells from peripheral blood mononuclear cells, obtained in the first trimester of pregnancy. This TCR was recovered from a female donor in good health, enrolled as a control in a pregnancy study. This chain joins TRBV4-2 and TRBJ2-7; possibly TRBD2 for D (6 bases). CDR3 region: CASSQSARRVGEQYF. As DNA, the CDR3 is TGTGCCAGCAGCCAGAGTGCTAGGAGGGTGGGCGAGCAGTACTTC.